This T cell receptor (beta chain) comes out of a study of cytomegalovirus exposure and HLA in healthy donors. Study overall: As released early, the data held 80 million to 90 million unique TCRs from HLA-typed donors.

Deletions cut 0 bases from V and 7 bases from J, with 25 bases between. The CDR3 is 18 residues long. PCR involved 60 Vbeta and 13 Jbeta primers. The table came from immunoSEQ multiplex PCR; TCRdb's copy has only in-frame clones and leaves some out. The data show about 160,000 clones, with roughly 80% seen just once and approximately 2.4% held by the top ten. The study, taken as a whole, reports: A few V segments could not be told apart, such as TRBV6-2 and TRBV6-3, and were left out. It was in a later analysis that TCR association rates were seen to vary by HLA locus, highest for DRB1 and lowest for HLA-C.

Regarding this clone: Antigen specificity is unknown.

This sequence was found in a female donor in good health and CMV-seronegative. The chain employs TRBV23-1 and TRBJ2-7, with D unresolved. TRBV23-1 counts as an open reading frame of uncertain function. The source material was PBMCs. CDR3 protein: CASSQSRCPAGFLREQYF. CDR3 nucleotide sequence: TGCGCCAGCAGTCAATCGCGGTGTCCGGCTGGATTTCTGCGGGAGCAGTACTTC.